This TCR beta chain was identified during a study of beta chain features in type 1 diabetes. The CDR3 is 14 amino acids. V dropped 5 bases and J dropped 13 bases, with 21 bases sitting between them. Germline-derived CDR1 and CDR2 are SNHLY and FYNNEI. The study reverse transcribed the entire isolated RNA, so it sequenced expressed TCRB transcripts. Some clones are missing from TCRdb's copy, which holds only in-frame ones; the method was immunoSEQ multiplex PCR. The table records under 900,000 clones, 15% to 20% of them present only once. Study-wide results and limits: Significant though moderate, a shortening of TCRB CDR3s appeared in all four CD4+ subsets of Type 1 diabetes patients. Highly expressing activated T cells could be over-counted with a cDNA template. It was among patients, rather than healthy donors, that naive, central memory and Treg TCRB repertoires appeared more similar.

Researchers reported sorting CD4+ naive, central memory, regulatory and stem cell-like memory cells via CD45RO/CCR7/CD25/CD127/CD95/CD27. About this clone itself: Its antigen is as yet unknown.

Sequencing was carried out using naive CD4+ T cells from blood. The J gene is TRBJ1-5, the V gene TRBV2; D unresolved. The sequence was obtained from a woman between 18 and 29 years old in good health. CDR3 nucleotide sequence: TGTGCCAGCAGTTCGAGGACGCAGGCCTTTTCTCAGCATTTT. This encodes CASSSRTQAFSQHF.